These 21 T cell receptor beta chains share one sample of origin, sequenced in a study of Ad26.COV2.S vaccination and SARS-CoV-2 variants (dated by TCRdb to the early 2020s). To prepare the library, the immunoSEQ multiplex PCR assay was applied. Held by TCRdb, this immuneACCESS table contains in-frame sequences only and omits some clones. Under half of the omission traces to an unresolved V gene where checked; the cause of the rest is unknown. The sample table shows around 350,000 clones, and approximately 84% are seen once. The ten largest account for less than 4% of the sample. The sample's treatment or condition label, in plain terms: over 15 received Ad26.COV2.S at low or high dose, single or two shots; roughly five received placebo; per-sample allocation not given. Repertoires of vaccine and placebo recipients were sequenced from samples collected on day 63 after the first injection. Specimen: peripheral blood, collected in a trial of Ad26.COV2.S vaccine versus placebo. The receptors come from a person aged 18-65 years who received the Ad26.COV2.S COVID-19 vaccine or a placebo.

This chain links TRBV10-3 with TRBJ1-2, with TRBD1 as a possible D gene (6 bases). From germline, CDR1 is ENHRY and CDR2 SYGVKD. V gave up 4 bases and J gave up 7 bases, with 10 bases separating them. The CDR3 extends over 12 amino acids. CDR3 bases: TGTGCCATCAGTGCAACAGGGTCTGGCTACACCTTC. Translation gives CAISATGSGYTF.

The V gene is TRBV7-9, the J gene TRBJ2-1; D remains ambiguous. The CDR3 covers 12 residues. V lost 5 bases to trimming and J lost 7 bases, with 9 bases between them. CDR1 is SEHNR, CDR2 FQNEAQ, per germline (reference sequence). The CDR3 nucleotides are TGTGCCAGCAGCCCGAGACATAATGAGCAGTTCTTC. This codes for CASSPRHNEQFF.

This clone was detected a few times. The chain is built from TRBV18 and TRBJ2-3; D is undetermined. This CDR3 is built from 17 residues. Germline V gene data show CDR1 as KGHSH and CDR2 as LQKENI. Trimming cost V 4 bases and J 0 bases, with 17 bases left between them. Here the CDR3 reads CASSRVSRLTSTDTQYF. The CDR3 nucleotides read TGTGCCAGCTCACGAGTATCTAGGCTCACTAGCACAGATACGCAGTATTTT.

The sample holds one count of this clone. The chain uses TRBV9 and TRBJ1-2; a weak D match, TRBD1 (5 bases). CDR3 size: 14 residues. V shed 3 bases and J shed 8 bases, with 17 bases lying between them. The germline CDR1 and CDR2 sequences are SGDLS and YYNGEE. This CDR3 reads CASSESTGPRGYTF. For the CDR3, the DNA is TGTGCCAGCAGCGAATCCACAGGTCCCCGGGGCTACACCTTC.

This rearrangement joins TRBV9 to TRBJ1-4; 7 bases map to TRBD1. This CDR3 is built from 17 residues. The trim removed 4 bases at V and 7 bases at J, leaving 16 bases unmatched. CDR1 and CDR2 (germline): SGDLS, YYNGEE. CDR3 in amino acids: CASSKRGRAGGFEKLFF. Written as DNA, the CDR3 is TGTGCCAGCAGCAAGCGTGGGAGGGCAGGGGGATTTGAAAAACTGTTTTTT.

The chain joins TRBV7-9 to TRBJ2-2; TRBD2 matches at 9 bases. The CDR3 length is 17 residues. The V gene's germline CDR1 is SEHNR and CDR2 FQNEAQ (reference sequence). The V and J ends lost 1 base and 7 bases, in that order; junction bases with no gene match: 10. Here the CDR3 reads CASSLGGSGRMNGELFF. For the CDR3, the DNA is TGTGCCAGCAGCTTAGGAGGCAGCGGGAGGATGAACGGGGAGCTGTTTTTT.

V usage is TRBV6-2 or TRBV6-3 and J usage is TRBJ2-1, with D possibly being TRBD1 or TRBD2 (5 bases each). V was cut by 5 bases and J by 5 bases, with 13 bases left in between. This CDR3 spans 14 amino acids. Germline V gene data show CDR1 as MNHEY and CDR2 as SVGEGT. This chain's CDR3 is CASSPVWGNNEQFF. As DNA, the CDR3 is TGTGCCAGCAGTCCCGTTTGGGGGAACAATGAGCAGTTCTTC.

This clone was seen repeatedly, ten times or more. The chain couples TRBV18 to TRBJ1-2; 12 bases line up with TRBD1. CDR1 and CDR2 (germline): KGHSH, LQKENI. Trimming took 6 bases from V and 4 from J; bases not matched to a gene: 12. This CDR3 region has 17 residues. The CDR3 here is CASSPGGQGASAYGYTF. In DNA, the CDR3 is TGTGCCAGCTCGCCGGGGGGACAGGGGGCATCAGCCTATGGCTACACCTTC.

The rearrangement links TRBV2 to TRBJ2-2; a possible D gene is TRBD1 (7 bases). CDR1 SNHLY and CDR2 FYNNEI come from the germline V gene. V dropped 5 bases and J dropped 2 bases, with 15 bases sitting between them. CDR3 length: 16 amino acids. In nucleotides, the CDR3 is TGTGCCAGCAGTTCACAGGGGACTGCTAACACCGGGGAGCTGTTTTTT. Translation: CASSSQGTANTGELFF.

The chain joins TRBV28 to TRBJ2-7, with 7 nucleotides matching TRBD2. Trimming removed 3 bases from V and 3 bases from J; junction bases left unmatched: 8. Germline V gene data show CDR1 as MDHEN and CDR2 as SYDVKM. The CDR3 runs to 15 residues. The CDR3 sequence is CASSLGGEPLYEQYF. DNA of the CDR3: TGTGCCAGCAGTTTGGGGGGGGAACCCCTCTACGAGCAGTACTTC.

The J gene is TRBJ1-2, the V gene TRBV5-8, with a weak D call TRBD1 (6 bases). V was cut by 0 bases and J by 2 bases, with 8 bases left in between. Germline CDR1 is SGHTS and CDR2 is YDEGEE. The CDR3 runs 14 residues. CDR3 region: CASSLGQANYGYTF. The DNA of the CDR3 is TGTGCCAGCAGCTTGGGACAGGCCAACTATGGCTACACCTTC.

The chain joins TRBV9 to TRBJ2-1, with 11 bases aligning to TRBD2. CDR3 length equals 15 residues. Germline values: CDR1 SGDLS, CDR2 YYNGEE. The junction had 8 bases not matched to a gene; V was cut back by 3 bases and J by 9 bases. The CDR3 is CASSAQAGTSGEQFF. In DNA form, the CDR3 reads TGTGCCAGCAGCGCCCAGGCCGGGACTAGCGGTGAGCAGTTCTTC.

This chain uses TRBV9 with TRBJ1-1, with TRBD1 as a possible D gene (5 bases). The germline gives CDR1 SGDLS, CDR2 YYNGEE. The CDR3 has 15 amino acids. The V end was cut by 3 bases, the J end by 3 bases, with 15 bases between. Here the CDR3 reads CASSGRDGGDTEAFF. The CDR3 DNA sequence: TGTGCCAGCAGCGGCCGGGACGGGGGGGACACTGAAGCTTTCTTT.

V and J are TRBV5-4 and TRBJ2-5, with D possibly matching TRBD2 (7 bases). Germline CDR1 is SGHNT and CDR2 is YYREEE (reference sequence). The length of the CDR3 is 13 residues. V lost 2 bases, J lost 5 bases, and 10 bases lay in between. CDR3 in DNA: TGTGCCAGCAGCTTTCGGGGGGCCGAGACCCAGTACTTC. Amino acids: CASSFRGAETQYF.

This chain uses TRBV29-1 with TRBJ2-6; D is possibly TRBD2 (5 bases). From germline, CDR1 is SQVTM and CDR2 ANQGSEA. Trimming removed 6 bases at V and 0 bases at J, with 12 bases between. The CDR3 sequence is 15 residues long. This CDR3 reads CSVRTGSSGANVLTF. CDR3 bases: TGCAGCGTCCGGACGGGGAGCTCTGGGGCCAACGTCCTGACTTTC.

The rearrangement joins TRBV18 to TRBJ2-2, with TRBD1 identical over 7 bases. V lost 3 bases to trimming and J lost 7 bases; unmatched junction nucleotides: 11. Germline V gene lookup returns CDR1 KGHSH and CDR2 LQKENI. The CDR3 covers 16 residues. The CDR3 nucleotides are TGTGCCAGCTCACCGTCGCCGACAGGGACGGTCGGGGAGCTGTTTTTT. Its protein product is CASSPSPTGTVGELFF.

The chain combines TRBV27 with TRBJ2-7; D is unresolved. The V gene lost 1 base and the J gene lost 0 bases, with 13 bases spanning the gap. Per the germline V gene, CDR1 is MNHEY and CDR2 is SMNVEV (reference sequence). This CDR3 comprises 16 residues. The CDR3 DNA reads TGTGCCAGCAGTTTATTCGGCAGCATTCCCTCCTACGAGCAGTACTTC. It codes for CASSLFGSIPSYEQYF.

The chain is built from TRBV7-7 and TRBJ2-2; the D gene is possibly TRBD1 (5 bases). This CDR3 is 15 amino acids long. Germline loops: CDR1 SSHAT, CDR2 FNYEAQ (reference sequence). Trimming cost V 2 bases and J 0 bases, with 7 bases left between them. The CDR3 DNA is TGTGCCAGCAGCTTAACAGGAACGAACACCGGGGAGCTGTTTTTT. It yields the protein CASSLTGTNTGELFF.

The rearrangement joins TRBV7-2 to TRBJ2-1, with D unresolved. Trimming pared 5 bases from V and 7 bases from J, leaving 15 bases between. CDR3 size: 14 residues. CDR1 is SGHTA, CDR2 FQGNSA, per germline. The CDR3 sequence: CASSTRTVGNEQFF. CDR3 DNA sequence: TGTGCCAGCAGCACCCGGACGGTGGGGAATGAGCAGTTCTTC. The whole variable domain, remainder taken from reference TRBV7-2 and TRBJ2-1, is GAGVSQSPSNKVTEKGKDVELRCDPISGHTALYWYRQSLGQGLEFLIYFQGNSAPDKSGLPSDRFSAERTGGSVSTLTIQRTQQEDSAVYLCASSTRTVGNEQFFGPGTRLTVL.

The chain joins TRBV10-3 to TRBJ1-2; TRBD1 matches 11 bases. CDR1 is ENHRY and CDR2 is SYGVKD in the germline V gene. The length of the CDR3 is 14 residues. V lost 6 bases to trimming and J lost 6 bases; unmatched junction nucleotides: 6. CDR3 coding DNA: TGTGCCATCAGGATGGACAGGGGGCTGCATGGCTACACCTTC. Its translation is CAIRMDRGLHGYTF.

The chain uses TRBV2 and TRBJ2-2; tentative D call: TRBD2 (7 bases). With 6 bases removed from V and 6 bases from J, the gap between germline ends came to 11 bases. CDR3 length: 13 residues. The germline CDR1 and CDR2 sequences are SNHLY and FYNNEI. The CDR3 nucleotides read TGTGCCAGCAGCCTCGGGGGGCCCGGGGAGCTGTTTTTT. The encoded protein is CASSLGGPGELFF.